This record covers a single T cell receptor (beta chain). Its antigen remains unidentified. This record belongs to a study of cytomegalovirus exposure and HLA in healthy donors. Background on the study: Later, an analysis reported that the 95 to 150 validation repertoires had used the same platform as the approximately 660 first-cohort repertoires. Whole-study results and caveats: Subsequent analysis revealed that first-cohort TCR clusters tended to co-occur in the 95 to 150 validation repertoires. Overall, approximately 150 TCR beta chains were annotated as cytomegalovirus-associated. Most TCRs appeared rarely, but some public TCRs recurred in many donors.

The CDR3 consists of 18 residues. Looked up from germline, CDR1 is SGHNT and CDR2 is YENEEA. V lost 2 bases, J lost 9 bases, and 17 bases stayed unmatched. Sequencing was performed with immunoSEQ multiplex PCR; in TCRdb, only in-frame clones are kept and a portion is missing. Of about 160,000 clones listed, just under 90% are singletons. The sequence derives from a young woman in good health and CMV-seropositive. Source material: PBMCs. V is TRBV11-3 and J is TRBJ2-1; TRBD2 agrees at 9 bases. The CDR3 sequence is CASSLLRVVAGDGGEQFF. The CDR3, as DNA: TGTGCCAGCAGCTTACTTAGGGTGGTAGCGGGAGACGGCGGTGAGCAGTTCTTC.